The 11 T cell receptor beta chains below all came from one sample that was sequenced in a study of T cell responses to AZD1222 COVID-19 vaccine. Some clones are missing from TCRdb's copy, which holds only in-frame ones; the method was immunoSEQ multiplex PCR. The sample lists more than 110,000 clones, roughly 90% occurring once. The sequenced sample was peripheral blood, obtained 28 days after the second AZD1222 dose. The receptor set was obtained from an adult who received the AZD1222 COVID-19 vaccine.

The chain carries TRBV30 and TRBJ1-3, with a tentative D call TRBD1 (6 bases). Trimming took 4 bases from V and 0 from J, leaving 19 bases between them. This CDR3 region has 17 residues. Germline V CDR1 and CDR2: GTSNPN, SVGIG (reference sequence). The chain's CDR3 is CAWTIDRSSGSGNTIYF. The DNA for the CDR3 is TGTGCCTGGACCATCGACAGGAGCTCCGGCTCTGGAAACACCATATATTTT.

The V and J genes are TRBV24-1 and TRBJ2-1; D is uncertain. In germline, CDR1 is KGHDR, CDR2 SFDVKD. V shed 3 bases and J shed 10 bases, with 9 bases lying between them. The CDR3 has 12 residues. This CDR3 reads CATSDGLKEQFF. The DNA for the CDR3 is TGTGCCACCAGTGATGGGCTCAAGGAGCAGTTCTTC.

This sequence joins TRBV20-1 and TRBJ1-2; D is ambiguous. Germline V gives CDR1 DFQATT, CDR2 SNEGSKA (reference sequence). Trimming shortened V by 4 bases and J by 4 bases, and 7 bases separated the two germline ends. The CDR3 loop spans 11 amino acids. CDR3 sequence (DNA): TGCAGTGCTACAACTATCTATGGCTACACCTTC. Amino acids: CSATTIYGYTF.

DNA of the CDR3: TGTGCCAGTAGTGAATACGCGGGACTAGCGAAGGGGGCAGATACGCAGTATTTT. It is translated as CASSEYAGLAKGADTQYF. The chain uses TRBV19 and TRBJ2-3; 10 nucleotides agree with TRBD2. V shed 5 bases and J 4 bases; nucleotides not matched to a gene: 15. This CDR3 comprises 18 residues. In germline, CDR1 is LNHDA, CDR2 SQIVND (reference sequence). Supplemented by reference TRBV19 and TRBJ2-3, the full variable domain reads DGGITQSPKYLFRKEGQNVTLSCEQNLNHDAMYWYRQDPGQGLRLIYYSQIVNDFQKGDIAEGYSVSREKKESFPLTVTSAQKNPTAFYLCASSEYAGLAKGADTQYFGPGTRLTVL.

V gene TRBV20-1 combines with J gene TRBJ1-2; the match to TRBD1 covers 11 bases. After removal of 3 bases from V and 0 bases from J, the junction contained 6 bases not matched to a gene. The CDR3 is made up of 16 amino acids. CDR1 and CDR2 from the germline V gene are DFQATT and SNEGSKA (reference sequence). CDR3 DNA sequence: TGCAGTGCTAGTCTCGGACAGGGGGCATCTAACTATGGCTACACCTTC. Translating it yields CSASLGQGASNYGYTF.

In its sample, this clone was seen once. The chain combines TRBV5-1 with TRBJ2-1; D is perhaps TRBD1 (6 bases). This CDR3 comprises 15 residues. Trimming shortened V by 3 bases and J by 7 bases, and 17 bases separated the two germline ends. From germline, CDR1 is SGHRS and CDR2 YFSETQ. CDR3 DNA: TGCGCCAGCAGCTCAAGACAGGAACCGGGGAATGAGCAGTTCTTC. Its translation is CASSSRQEPGNEQFF.

The genes are TRBV28 and TRBJ2-3; no definite D call. In germline, CDR1 is MDHEN, CDR2 SYDVKM. The CDR3 is 15 amino acids. V lost 1 base and J 1 base, leaving 9 bases between the germline ends. CDR3 sequence reads: CASSLSSAGTDTQYF. As DNA, the CDR3 is TGTGCCAGCAGTTTATCTTCCGCGGGCACAGATACGCAGTATTTT.

CDR3 in DNA: TGTGCCTGGAGTGTTTTTGGGGGCGGTAGCCCTATTGAAGCTTTCTTT. This translates into CAWSVFGGGSPIEAFF. The chain uses TRBV30 and TRBJ1-1; D perhaps matches TRBD1 (6 bases). V lost 0 bases, J lost 7 bases, and 21 bases lay in between. The CDR3 extends over 16 amino acids. Germline V CDR1 and CDR2: GTSNPN, SVGIG (reference sequence).

The rearrangement links TRBV5-1 to TRBJ1-4, with 10 bases matching TRBD1. Unmatched junction bases numbered 6, after V lost 1 base and J lost 0 bases. The CDR3 is 18 amino acids. Per germline, CDR1 SGHRS and CDR2 YFSETQ. The CDR3 sequence: CASSLSGQGLPTNEKLFF. As DNA, the CDR3 is TGCGCCAGCAGCTTGTCGGGACAGGGGCTCCCAACTAATGAAAAACTGTTTTTT.

The V gene is TRBV10-3, the J gene TRBJ1-4, with TRBD1 matching 8 bases. Germline trimming cut 4 bases from V and 5 bases from J; bases unmatched to any gene: 6. The germline V gene encodes CDR1 ENHRY and CDR2 SYGVKD. There are 15 residues in the CDR3. The CDR3, as DNA: TGTGCCATCAGTGGTAACAGGGGGGGGAATGAAAAACTGTTTTTT. This sequence encodes CAISGNRGGNEKLFF.

V and J are TRBV7-9 and TRBJ2-3; D gene uncertain. The CDR3 extends over 15 amino acids. Trimming cost V 6 bases and J 2 bases, with 15 bases left between them. The germline CDR1 and CDR2 sequences are SEHNR and FQNEAQ (reference sequence). The CDR3 DNA follows: TGTGCCAGCAGTCCGCCTTCGACATCCACAGATACGCAGTATTTT. It yields the protein CASSPPSTSTDTQYF.